Listed below are T cell receptor beta chains from one sample, sequenced in a study of T cells in Graves' hyperthyroidism and ophthalmopathy. TCRdb re-called the multiplex PCR reads through MiXCR, storing one row per CDR3 protein. The sample records approximately 370,000 distinct CDR3 sequences, roughly 17% being singletons. The specimen was blood. Receptors were obtained from a woman in her twenties or thirties with Graves' hyperthyroidism that later progressed to Graves' ophthalmopathy. CDR3s include the opening cysteine and the closing phenylalanine or tryptophan. Fields, in order: J gene, clone size, V gene, D gene, CDR3 protein, CDR3 DNA. A D gene is named only where the DNA matches it firmly. The size field is filled for only some rows; it gives once, few, many or a size class.

TRBJ1-5 many TRBV11-2 - CASSLSVIGNQPQHF TGTGCCAGCAGCTTGTCTGTTATAGGAAATCAGCCCCAGCATTTT
TRBJ2-7 many TRBV28 - CASRADKGTSYEQYF TGTGCCAGCAGGGCGGACAAGGGTACCTCCTACGAGCAGTACTTC
TRBJ1-2 - TRBV4-2 - CASSQDGYEGSYGYTF TGTGCCAGCAGCCAAGATGGTTATGAGGGGAGCTATGGCTACACCTTC
TRBJ2-7 many TRBV13 - CASSPRGTYEQYF TGTGCCAGCAGCCCCCGGGGAACCTACGAGCAGTACTTC
TRBJ2-5 many TRBV28 - CASSLSQGHQETQYF TGTGCCAGCAGTTTGTCACAGGGACACCAAGAGACCCAGTACTTC
TRBJ2-3 few TRBV20-1 TRBD2 CSARKREVGTDTQYF TGCAGTGCTCGGAAGCGGGAGGTTGGCACAGATACGCAGTATTTT
TRBJ2-1 many TRBV28 - CASTTTWADEQFF TGTGCCAGCACTACAACCTGGGCGGATGAGCAGTTCTTC
TRBJ1-4 many TRBV11-2 TRBD1 CASSRPGQGNSGTNEKLFF TGTGCCAGCAGCAGACCGGGACAGGGGAATTCAGGAACTAATGAAAAACTGTTTTTT
TRBJ2-7 few TRBV6-1 TRBD2 CASMAGLAAYEQYF TGTGCCAGCATGGCAGGCCTAGCGGCTTACGAGCAGTACTTC
TRBJ1-1 few TRBV6-1 - CASSPPPRALKGMNTEAFF TGTGCCAGCAGCCCCCCTCCCCGGGCATTAAAAGGCATGAACACTGAAGCTTTCTTT
TRBJ1-2 many TRBV13 - CASSLRLRATDGYTF TGTGCCAGCAGCTTACGACTTCGGGCTACCGATGGCTACACCTTC
TRBJ1-4 many TRBV5-1 TRBD1 CASSAGQGWVATNEKLFF TGCGCCAGCAGCGCCGGACAGGGCTGGGTTGCAACTAATGAAAAACTGTTTTTT
TRBJ2-7 few TRBV30 - CAWSVGSGYEQYF TGTGCCTGGAGTGTAGGGTCGGGCTACGAGCAGTACTTC
TRBJ2-6 few TRBV11-2 - CASSSSLKANVLTF TGTGCCAGCAGCTCCTCTCTGAAGGCCAACGTCCTGACTTTC
TRBJ2-7 - TRBV20-1 TRBD1 CSATDRGYEQYF TGCAGTGCTACCGACAGGGGCTACGAGCAGTACTTC
TRBJ1-1 few TRBV6-4 - CASSGTRKNTEAFF TGTGCCAGCAGTGGGACGCGGAAGAACACTGAAGCTTTCTTT
TRBJ1-2 - TRBV25-1 - CASSERGGLTFYGYTF TGTGCCAGCAGTGAACGGGGGGGGCTAACCTTCTATGGCTACACCTTC
TRBJ1-2 - TRBV12-3/TRBV12-4 - CASSFMLYGYTF TGTGCCAGCAGTTTTATGCTGTACGGCTACACCTTC
TRBJ1-1 many TRBV5-1 TRBD1 CASSLNRGGTEAFF TGCGCCAGCAGCTTGAACAGGGGGGGCACTGAAGCTTTCTTT
TRBJ2-3 many TRBV11-3 - CASSLQGPTDTQYF TGTGCCAGCAGCTTACAGGGGCCCACAGATACGCAGTATTTT
TRBJ1-3 many TRBV2 - CASSDRGLSGNTIYF TGTGCCAGCAGTGATCGGGGACTCTCTGGAAACACCATATATTTT
TRBJ2-1 many TRBV30 - CAWSVGAGTYNEQFF TGTGCCTGGAGTGTAGGGGCAGGAACCTACAATGAGCAGTTCTTC
TRBJ2-2 many TRBV20-1 TRBD2 CSARDPSGSPDTGELFF TGCAGTGCTAGAGATCCTAGCGGGAGTCCGGACACCGGGGAGCTGTTTTTT
TRBJ1-1 - TRBV4-2 TRBD1 CASRGQGRPEAFF TGTGCCAGCAGGGGACAGGGGAGGCCTGAAGCTTTCTTT
TRBJ1-5 many TRBV12-3/TRBV12-4 - CASSIFGAAYQPQHF TGTGCCAGCAGTATTTTCGGAGCAGCTTATCAGCCCCAGCATTTT
TRBJ1-2 many TRBV19 TRBD1 CASSRRTGTEAYGYTF TGTGCCAGTAGTAGAAGAACCGGGACAGAAGCCTATGGCTACACCTTC
TRBJ1-1 many TRBV7-9 - CASRGRVNTEAFF TGTGCCAGCAGAGGACGGGTAAACACTGAAGCTTTCTTT
TRBJ2-3 many TRBV2 - CASSEGHRDTQYF TGTGCCAGCAGTGAAGGGCACAGGGATACGCAGTATTTT
TRBJ1-2 few TRBV3-1 TRBD1 CASSPVQGFGYTF TGTGCCAGCAGCCCGGTACAGGGGTTTGGCTACACCTTC
TRBJ2-4 - TRBV20-1 - CSASPTGGTKNIQYF TGCAGTGCTAGTCCCACAGGCGGAACCAAAAACATTCAGTACTTC
TRBJ1-5 many TRBV24-1 TRBD1 CATMIVTGGHQPQHF TGTGCCACCATGATAGTGACAGGGGGCCATCAGCCCCAGCATTTT
TRBJ1-5 many TRBV20-1 - CSASDGGLENQPQHF TGCAGTGCTAGTGATGGGGGTCTGGAAAATCAGCCCCAGCATTTT
TRBJ2-3 many TRBV4-1 TRBD2 CASSLLAGVNRVTDTQYF TGCGCCAGCAGCCTACTAGCGGGAGTGAACCGAGTCACAGATACGCAGTATTTT
TRBJ2-3 once TRBV12-3/TRBV12-4 - CASSRRGTWTDTQYF TGTGCCAGCAGCCGGAGAGGGACTTGGACAGATACGCAGTATTTT
TRBJ1-6 - TRBV5-5 TRBD1 CASSQTPGQVGSPLHF TGTGCCAGCAGCCAGACCCCGGGACAGGTTGGGTCACCCCTCCACTTT
TRBJ1-5 many TRBV27 - CASSFAGSNQPQHF TGTGCCAGCAGTTTCGCAGGTAGCAATCAGCCCCAGCATTTT
TRBJ1-5 - TRBV6-4 TRBD1 CASRDRPDQPQHF TGTGCCAGCAGGGACAGGCCCGATCAGCCCCAGCATTTT
TRBJ2-7 many TRBV10-3 - CAISARGEGEQYF TGTGCCATCAGTGCCAGGGGCGAGGGCGAGCAGTACTTC
TRBJ2-3 many TRBV11-2 TRBD1 CASSGRRGQGTTSTDTQYF TGTGCCAGCAGCGGAAGGCGGGGACAGGGGACGACTAGCACAGATACGCAGTATTTT
TRBJ1-1 - TRBV27 TRBD1 CASSLLGQGAPTEAFF TGTGCCAGCAGTTTGCTGGGACAGGGGGCGCCCACTGAAGCTTTCTTT
TRBJ1-1 many TRBV28 - CASSRRGAYTEAFF TGTGCCAGCAGTCGAAGGGGCGCGTATACTGAAGCTTTCTTT
TRBJ2-3 many TRBV20-1 TRBD2 CSAPGLAADTQYF TGCAGTGCTCCGGGACTAGCGGCAGATACGCAGTATTTT
TRBJ2-3 many TRBV6-1 - CASGPASSISSTDTQYF TGTGCCAGCGGTCCGGCCAGCTCAATCTCTAGCACAGATACGCAGTATTTT
TRBJ2-7 many TRBV27 - CASSLLASEPYEQYF TGTGCCAGCAGTTTATTGGCTAGCGAGCCCTACGAGCAGTACTTC
TRBJ2-5 many TRBV20-1 - CSVKSWKPEETQYF TGCAGTGTTAAGAGTTGGAAGCCAGAAGAGACCCAGTACTTC
TRBJ2-1 many TRBV7-9 TRBD2 CASSSSGSFYEQFF TGTGCCAGCAGTTCTAGCGGGAGTTTCTATGAGCAGTTCTTC
TRBJ2-1 few TRBV5-8 - CASSLNTYNEQFF TGTGCCAGCAGCTTGAACACATACAATGAGCAGTTCTTC
TRBJ1-2 - TRBV27 TRBD1 CASTTTDRDHYGYTF TGTGCCAGCACCACCACCGACAGGGACCACTATGGCTACACCTTC
TRBJ1-2 - TRBV28 TRBD1 CASSRQGALAF TGTGCCAGCAGTCGCCAGGGGGCCCTTGCCTTC
TRBJ1-1 - TRBV30 TRBD1 CAQGDTEAFF TGTGCCCAGGGGGACACTGAAGCTTTCTTT
TRBJ2-4 many TRBV29-1 - CSVADRRGVSAKNIQYF TGCAGCGTTGCGGACAGGAGGGGGGTGTCGGCCAAAAACATTCAGTACTTC
TRBJ2-3 many TRBV28 - CASSLYGTDTQYF TGTGCCAGCAGTTTATACGGCACAGATACGCAGTATTTT
TRBJ1-2 - TRBV4-1 TRBD1 CASSQILGGESLYGYTF TGCGCCAGCAGCCAAATTTTAGGGGGCGAATCACTTTATGGCTACACCTTC
TRBJ1-2 many TRBV19 - CASSSRGREPNYGYTF TGTGCCAGTAGCAGCCGGGGCAGAGAACCTAACTATGGCTACACCTTC
TRBJ1-2 few TRBV20-1 - CSASLQETNYGYTF TGCAGTGCTAGCCTTCAGGAGACAAACTATGGCTACACCTTC